The clone carrying this TCR beta chain was picked up many times. The data derive from a study of T cells in Graves' hyperthyroidism and ophthalmopathy. RNA transcripts yielded amplified TCR beta CDR3 regions. The TCR CDR3 was amplified in a first-round RT-PCR using the HTBI primer set. TCRdb reprocessed the multiplex PCR reads with MiXCR, giving one entry per CDR3 protein. The data hold 94,000 or so distinct CDR3 sequences, with over 50% observed a single time. The specimen was blood. The sequence came from a woman aged 40 to 49 with Graves' hyperthyroidism.

The CDR3 sequence: CASSLGQSPHGTQYF. For the CDR3, the DNA is TGTGCCAGCAGCTTAGGACAGTCCCCCCATGGTACGCAGTATTTT. The chain employs TRBV7-9 and TRBJ2-3; D possibly corresponds to TRBD1 (5 bases). Germline V gene data show CDR1 as SEHNR and CDR2 as FQNEAQ (reference sequence). Trimming took off 1 base at V and 8 bases at J, with 16 bases between the two ends. CDR3 length: 15 residues.